This T cell receptor beta chain was obtained from a study of cytotoxic CD8 clonotypes in ibrutinib-treated CLL. On the study more broadly: Sequenced samples delivered averages of around 250,000 productive templates and around 90,000 productive rearrangements.

The CDR3 sequence is 15 residues long. The ends were cut back, 0 bases at V and 0 bases at J, with 9 bases in the middle. Germline values: CDR1 GTSNPN, CDR2 SVGIG (reference sequence). In its sample, this clone was seen a few times. Antigen: not known. Findings and limits, study-wide: Researchers report that baseline clonality outpaced age-matched healthy donors and tracked circulating CD8+ T-cell counts.

TCRdb keeps only in-frame clones here, not all; method: immunoSEQ multiplex PCR. Of some 150,000 clones listed, approximately 80% are singletons. The sequencing here drew on PBMCs, taken after 12 months of ibrutinib treatment. The genes are TRBV30 and TRBJ1-5; the D gene is possibly TRBD1 (5 bases). This receptor was taken from a human donor with chronic lymphocytic leukemia. The CDR3 is CAWSVRQFSNQPQHF. CDR3 DNA sequence: TGTGCCTGGAGTGTACGACAGTTTAGCAATCAGCCCCAGCATTTT.